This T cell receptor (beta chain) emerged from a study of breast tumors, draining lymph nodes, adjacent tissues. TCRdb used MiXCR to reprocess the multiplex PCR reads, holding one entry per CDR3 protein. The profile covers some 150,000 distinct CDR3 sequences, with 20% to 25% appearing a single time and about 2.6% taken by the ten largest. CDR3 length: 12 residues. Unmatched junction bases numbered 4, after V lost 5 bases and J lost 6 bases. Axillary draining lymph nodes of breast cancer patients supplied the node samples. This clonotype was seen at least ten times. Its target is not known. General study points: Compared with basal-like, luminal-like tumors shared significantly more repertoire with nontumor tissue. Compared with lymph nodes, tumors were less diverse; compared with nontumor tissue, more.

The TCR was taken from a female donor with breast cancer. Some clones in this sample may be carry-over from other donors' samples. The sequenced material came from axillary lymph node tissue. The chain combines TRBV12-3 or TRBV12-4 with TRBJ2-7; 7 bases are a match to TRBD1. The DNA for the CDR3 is TGTGCCAGCAGTCGGACAGGCATCGAGCAGTACTTC. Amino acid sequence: CASSRTGIEQYF.